This T cell receptor beta chain was recorded in a study of T-cell reconstitution after alpha-beta-depleted transplantation in children. V was cut by 3 bases and J by 6 bases, with 15 bases left in between. The germline V gene has CDR1 DFQATT and CDR2 SNEGSKA (reference sequence). This CDR3 has 13 residues. This sample's TCRbeta library carried unique molecular identifier barcodes. One entry per CDR3 protein, called by TCRdb with MiXCR from the PCR reads. Among 420,000 or so distinct CDR3 sequences listed, about 11% were seen once. This material consisted of PBMCs from the stem cell graft donor, taken from the stem cell graft. The receptor's source is a human donor who donated a stem cell graft to a child with acute myeloid leukemia. The J gene is TRBJ2-7, the V gene TRBV20-1; weak D call: TRBD2 (6 bases). CDR3 sequence: CSASEPGLFEQYF. CDR3 nucleotide sequence: TGCAGTGCTAGTGAACCGGGACTTTTCGAGCAGTACTTC.